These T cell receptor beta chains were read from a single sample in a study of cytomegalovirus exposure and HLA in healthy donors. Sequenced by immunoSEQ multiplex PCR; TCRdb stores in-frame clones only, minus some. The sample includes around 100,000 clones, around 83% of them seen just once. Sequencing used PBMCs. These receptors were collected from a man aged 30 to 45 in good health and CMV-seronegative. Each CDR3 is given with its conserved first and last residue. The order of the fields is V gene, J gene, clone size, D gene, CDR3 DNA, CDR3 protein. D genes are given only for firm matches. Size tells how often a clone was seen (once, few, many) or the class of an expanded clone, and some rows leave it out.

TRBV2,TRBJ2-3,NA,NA,TGTGCCAGCAGTGACGTTACAGATACGCAGTATTTT,CASSDVTDTQYF
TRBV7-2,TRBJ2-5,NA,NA,TGTGCCAGCAGCCCGTCCCAAGAGACCCAGTACTTC,CASSPSQETQYF
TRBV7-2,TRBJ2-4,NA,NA,TGTGCCAGCAGCCTTTTGAGCGGGATTCAGTACTTC,CASSLLSGIQYF
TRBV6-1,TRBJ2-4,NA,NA,TGTGCCAGCCCAGGGGCTAAAAACATTCAGTACTTC,CASPGAKNIQYF
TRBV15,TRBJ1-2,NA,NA,TGTGCCACCAGCAGACAAAGACGAGACAGATATGGCTACACCTTC,CATSRQRRDRYGYTF
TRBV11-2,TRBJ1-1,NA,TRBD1,TGTGCCAGCAGCCGAACCTTCTGGACAGGGAAGCGAGTGGGGACTGAAGCTTTCTTT,CASSRTFWTGKRVGTEAFF
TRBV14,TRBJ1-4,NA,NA,TGTGCCAGCAGCCAAGTACAAGGGGCCTTAGGTGAAAAACTGTTTTTT,CASSQVQGALGEKLFF
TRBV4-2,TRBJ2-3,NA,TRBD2,TGTGCCAGCAGCCAAGTTACTAGCGGAATCACAGATACGCAGTATTTT,CASSQVTSGITDTQYF
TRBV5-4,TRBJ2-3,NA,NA,TGTGCCAGCAGGTCGGGGACTGAGCAGGATACGCAGTATTTT,CASRSGTEQDTQYF
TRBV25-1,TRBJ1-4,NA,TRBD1,TGTGCCAGCAGTCAGATGGACAGGGCTAATGAAAAACTGTTTTTT,CASSQMDRANEKLFF
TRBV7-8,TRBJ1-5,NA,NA,TGTGCCAGCAGCGCCCAGGGTTTTAGCAATCAGCCCCAGCATTTT,CASSAQGFSNQPQHF
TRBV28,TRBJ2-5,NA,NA,TGTGCCAGCATTCGTAGTCGGGGAGGTGAGACCCAGTACTTC,CASIRSRGGETQYF
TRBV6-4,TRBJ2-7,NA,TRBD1,TGTGCCAGCAGTGTCTGGACAGGGACGTACTTC,CASSVWTGTYF
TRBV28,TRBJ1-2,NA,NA,TGTGCCAGCAGTTTGGTGGAAAAGAGGTATGGCTACACCTTC,CASSLVEKRYGYTF
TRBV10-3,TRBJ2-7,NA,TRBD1,TGTGCCATCAGTGAGCTGGTGGGGACAGGGAACCACGAGCAGTACTTC,CAISELVGTGNHEQYF
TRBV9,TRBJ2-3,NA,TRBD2,TGTGCCAGCAGTACGGGGGGGCATGATACGCAGTATTTT,CASSTGGHDTQYF
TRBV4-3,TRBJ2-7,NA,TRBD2,TGCGCCAGCAGCCAAGAATTCTCCAGTATAGCGGGGGGATACGAGCAGTACTTC,CASSQEFSSIAGGYEQYF
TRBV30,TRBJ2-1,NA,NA,TGTGCCTGGAGTCAACTAGGGAATGAGCAGTTCTTC,CAWSQLGNEQFF
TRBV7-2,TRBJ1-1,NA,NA,TGTGCCAGCAGCTTATGGGGGGGTCACACTGAAGCTTTCTTT,CASSLWGGHTEAFF
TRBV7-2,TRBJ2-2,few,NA,TGTGCCAGCAGCTCACAGGTGAACACCGGGGAGCTGTTTTTT,CASSSQVNTGELFF
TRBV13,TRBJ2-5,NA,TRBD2,TGTGCCAGCAGCGCTTTTGGGAGGGAGGAGACCCAGTACTTC,CASSAFGREETQYF
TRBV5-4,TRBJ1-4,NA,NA,TGTGCCAGCAGCTTGGGGGGGCCAAATGAAAAACTGTTTTTT,CASSLGGPNEKLFF
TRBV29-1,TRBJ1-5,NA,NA,TGCAGCGTTGGCGATCAGCCCCAGCATTTT,CSVGDQPQHF
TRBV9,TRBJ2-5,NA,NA,TGTGCCAGCAGCGTAGGTGTCAGCCAAGAGACCCAGTACTTC,CASSVGVSQETQYF
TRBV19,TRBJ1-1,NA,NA,TGTGCCAGTAGTATAGCGGAGGCCGGTACTGAAGCTTTCTTT,CASSIAEAGTEAFF
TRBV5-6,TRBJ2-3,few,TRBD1,TGTGCCAGCAGCTTGGTCCGACAGGGTGGGCGGATTACAGATACGCAGTATTTT,CASSLVRQGGRITDTQYF
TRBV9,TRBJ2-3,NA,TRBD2,TGTGCCAGCAGCGTATTCCCCCGACTAGCGGGAAACACAGATACGCAGTATTTT,CASSVFPRLAGNTDTQYF
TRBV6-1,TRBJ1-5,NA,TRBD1,TGTGCCAGCAGTGAAGTGGGACAGCCTAATCAGCCCCAGCATTTT,CASSEVGQPNQPQHF
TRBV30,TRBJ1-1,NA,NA,TGTGCCTGGAGCAGGGAAAACACTGAAGCTTTCTTT,CAWSRENTEAFF
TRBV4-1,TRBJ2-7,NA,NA,TGCGCCAGCAGCCAAGAACCGACTATCCCGGGGTACTTC,CASSQEPTIPGYF
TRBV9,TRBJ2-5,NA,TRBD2,TGTGCCAGCACCGTAACTAGCGGGGGGTCCGAGACCCAGTACTTC,CASTVTSGGSETQYF
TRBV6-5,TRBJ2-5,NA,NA,TGTGCCAGCAGTTACTCGAGCCTGCAAGAGACCCAGTACTTC,CASSYSSLQETQYF
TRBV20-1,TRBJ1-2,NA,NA,TGCAGTGCCAAGACAGATAATGGCTACACCTTC,CSAKTDNGYTF
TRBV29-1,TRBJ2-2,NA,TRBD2,TGCAGCGTTGAAGCTAGCGGGAACACCGGGGAGCTGTTTTTT,CSVEASGNTGELFF
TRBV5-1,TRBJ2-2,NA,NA,TGCGCCAGCAGCGAAGTGGGCGACACCGGGGAGCTGTTTTTT,CASSEVGDTGELFF
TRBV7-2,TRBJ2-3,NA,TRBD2,TGTGCCAGCAGCTCAGCGGGTCCTCTAGCGGGAGGAAGCACAGATACGCAGTATTTT,CASSSAGPLAGGSTDTQYF
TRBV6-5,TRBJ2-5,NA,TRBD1,TGTGCCAGCAGTTACTCGAGAGGGACAGGGCTGGAGACCCAGTACTTC,CASSYSRGTGLETQYF
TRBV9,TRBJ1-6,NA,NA,TGTGCCAGCAGCGTAGGCGGGTCTCCACCCCTCCACTTT,CASSVGGSPPLHF
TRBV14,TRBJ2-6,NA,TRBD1,TGTGCCAGCAGCCAGACAGGGGGCATCAACGTCCTGACTTTC,CASSQTGGINVLTF
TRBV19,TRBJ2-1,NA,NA,TGTGCCAGTAGTCCCCGGGGGACAGTTGACAATGAGCAGTTCTTC,CASSPRGTVDNEQFF
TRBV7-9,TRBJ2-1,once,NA,TGTGCCAGCAGCTTAGGTGGGTGGGGGAGGTTGGGCAATGAGCAGTTCTTC,CASSLGGWGRLGNEQFF